Given below is one T cell receptor (beta chain) in context. The antigen is unknown. Assay: immunoSEQ multiplex PCR; the TCRdb copy retains only in-frame clones and omits some. The sample has over 55,000 clones, 87% seen once. These data come from a study of lymphopenia after photon versus proton radiotherapy. General study points: Relative stability marked proton patients; photon patients lost diversity and naive cells.

The source of this sequence is an elderly man with esophageal cancer. This specimen consisted of peripheral blood, obtained from a patient treated with proton-based radiotherapy.

For the CDR3, the DNA is TGTGCCAGCAGTGGGACTAACACCGGGGAGCTGTTTTTT. As protein: CASSGTNTGELFF. The gene calls are TRBV6-1 and TRBJ2-2; D possibly corresponds to TRBD2 (5 bases). The CDR3 consists of 13 residues. Germline CDR1 reads MNHNS; CDR2 reads SASEGT. The V end was cut by 4 bases, the J end by 2 bases, with 5 bases between.